This T cell receptor beta chain was identified during a study of graft-versus-host responses after intestinal transplantation. Study at large: For approximately three years after anti-thymocyte globulin induction, all recipients took tacrolimus and steroids.

Remarks on this clone: Its specificity is unknown.

CDR1 and CDR2 from the germline V gene are SGHVS and FNYEAQ. The CDR3 has 15 amino acids. V was cut by 5 bases and J by 8 bases, with 19 bases left in between. Study conclusions and caveats: Some GvH clones appeared in ileal mucosa or blood before recipient bone marrow.

The data were produced by immunoSEQ multiplex PCR, yet TCRdb's version contains in-frame clones alone and is incomplete. The repertoire holds 35,000 to 45,000 clones, 90% to 95% seen once, with about 0.78% in the top ten. The chain carries TRBV7-6 and TRBJ2-1; either TRBD1 or TRBD2 may supply D (5 bases each). The sequenced sample was PBMCs, obtained 16 days after intestinal transplant. This TCR derives from a human patient who received an intestinal transplant, so some T cells may come from the graft donor. The CDR3 coding sequence is TGTGCCAGCAGCCTCAGGGAGAGTGTAGTCGATGAGCAGTTCTTC. It codes for CASSLRESVVDEQFF.